This entry lists 30 T cell receptor beta chains sequenced from one sample in a study of response to subunit inactivated influenza vaccine. One entry per CDR3 protein, called by TCRdb with MiXCR from the RT-PCR reads. The sample lists around 200,000 distinct CDR3 sequences; approximately 12% were seen once. This sample was shared with a second study, whose subject was T cells expressing NK-cell markers. That report notes: Production of TCR beta cDNA relied on 5'RACE template switching with UMIs.

The material was CD8+ T cells sorted from PBMCs, obtained 11 to 12 days after vaccination. The receptors come from a man aged 50 to 59 who received an inactivated influenza vaccine.

This clonotype was counted only a few times. The gene calls are TRBV2 and TRBJ2-7, with 7 positions matching TRBD2. Trimming at V came to 9 bases and at J to 3 bases, leaving 14 bases not matched to a gene. From germline, CDR1 is SNHLY and CDR2 FYNNEI. This CDR3 spans 15 amino acids. The CDR3 sequence is CASHMEASGFYEQYF. The CDR3 DNA reads as TGTGCCAGTCACATGGAGGCTAGCGGATTCTACGAGCAGTACTTC. The full variable domain, its missing parts supplied by reference TRBV2 and TRBJ2-7, is EPEVTQTPSHQVTQMGQEVILRCVPISNHLYFYWYRQILGQKVEFLVSFYNNEISEKSEIFDDQFSVERPDGSNFTLKIRSTKLEDSAMYFCASHMEASGFYEQYFGPGTRLTVT.

This clonotype was picked up a small number of times. The chain employs TRBV7-8 and TRBJ2-5, with TRBD2 matching 12 bases. V shed 5 bases, J shed 5 bases, and the junction held 9 bases outside the gene matches. Germline CDR1 reads SGHVS; CDR2 reads FQNEAQ. The CDR3 covers 16 residues. CDR3 coding DNA: TGTGCCAGCAGCCCCCTAGCGGGAGGGCCTCTGGAGACCCAGTACTTC. Residues: CASSPLAGGPLETQYF.

This clonotype was found many times. This chain connects TRBV15 to TRBJ2-1, with D possibly TRBD2 on 6 matching bases. This CDR3 spans 15 amino acids. V was trimmed by 2 bases and J by 6 bases, leaving 14 bases between them. Per the germline V gene, CDR1 is LNHNV and CDR2 is YYDKDF (reference sequence). The CDR3 protein is CATSRYRGAGNEQFF. In nucleotides, the CDR3 is TGTGCCACCAGCAGATATAGGGGAGCGGGCAATGAGCAGTTCTTC.

This chain uses TRBV7-9 with TRBJ2-5; D possibly corresponds to TRBD2 (5 bases). Germline V lookup: CDR1 SEHNR, CDR2 FQNEAQ (reference sequence). The CDR3 is made up of 14 amino acids. Deletions cut 4 bases from V and 5 bases from J, with 14 bases between. The CDR3 sequence: CASSSRSSLETQYF. The CDR3 DNA reads as TGTGCCAGCAGCTCCCGATCTAGCTTGGAGACCCAGTACTTC.

The chain combines TRBV6-2 or TRBV6-3 with TRBJ1-5; D is unclear. The CDR3 sequence is 15 residues long. V was shortened by 5 bases and J by 0 bases, with 11 bases between the two germline ends. Germline V CDR1 and CDR2: MNHEY, SVGEGT. The CDR3 nucleotides are TGTGCCAGCAGTCCGACAAGGCCTAGCAATCAGCCCCAGCATTTT. It specifies CASSPTRPSNQPQHF.

This clonotype was counted many times. V gene TRBV6-5 combines with J gene TRBJ2-1; no reliable D call. Germline loops: CDR1 MNHEY, CDR2 SVGAGI. V was trimmed by 7 bases and J by 8 bases, leaving 21 bases between them. The CDR3 length is 15 residues. CDR3 amino acids: CASTLLYSDRDEQFF. In DNA form, the CDR3 reads TGTGCCAGCACTTTACTTTACTCGGACCGGGATGAGCAGTTCTTC.

This clonotype was observed many times. The chain couples TRBV6-1 to TRBJ2-7, with unresolved D. This CDR3 comprises 11 residues. Germline-derived CDR1 and CDR2 are MNHNS and SASEGT. V lost 3 bases and J lost 4, with 4 bases in between. CDR3 coding DNA: TGTGCCAGCAGTGATAGGTACGAGCAGTACTTC. This translates into CASSDRYEQYF.

This clonotype was found a few times. This chain uses TRBV28 with TRBJ2-7; possible D gene TRBD1, 5 bases. Germline V gene lookup returns CDR1 MDHEN and CDR2 SYDVKM. This CDR3 region has 12 residues. Trimming left V 3 bases short and J 6 bases short, with 9 bases between. The CDR3 bases are TGTGCCAGCAGTTTTATTAGGGGCGAGCAGTACTTC. Translation gives CASSFIRGEQYF.

The chain couples TRBV5-1 to TRBJ2-4; 8 positions match TRBD1. CDR3 length: 15 amino acids. Germline values: CDR1 SGHRS, CDR2 YFSETQ. V lost 1 base to trimming and J lost 2 bases; unmatched junction nucleotides: 2. CDR3 protein: CASSLTGGSKNIQYF. The CDR3 DNA sequence: TGCGCCAGCAGCTTGACAGGGGGATCCAAAAACATTCAGTACTTC.

The sample holds a few counts of this clonotype. This chain links TRBV11-2 with TRBJ2-1, with D possibly matching TRBD2 (6 bases). Trimming removed 0 bases from V and 4 bases from J, with 10 bases in between. Looked up from germline, CDR1 is SGHAT and CDR2 is FQNNGV. The CDR3 loop spans 15 amino acids. The CDR3 coding sequence is TGTGCCAGCAGCTTAGAAGGGGAGGTATACAATGAGCAGTTCTTC. Translated, it gives CASSLEGEVYNEQFF.

This clonotype was detected a few times. For the CDR3, the DNA is TGTGCCAGCAGCCGTAGACTAGTAGACACGCAGTATTTT. This gives the protein CASSRRLVDTQYF. This sequence joins TRBV4-2 and TRBJ2-3; D might be TRBD2 (6 bases). Germline V gene lookup returns CDR1 LGHNA and CDR2 YNFKEQ. The CDR3 has 13 residues. The ends were cut back, 4 bases at V and 9 bases at J, with 14 bases in the middle.

The CDR3: CASSLTDFYEQYF. The CDR3 DNA sequence: TGTGCCAGCAGTTTAACGGACTTTTACGAGCAGTACTTC. The V gene is TRBV6-2 or TRBV6-3, the J gene TRBJ2-7, with D tentatively TRBD2 (5 bases). The CDR3 length is 13 residues. Trimming cost V 4 bases and J 4 bases, with 11 bases left between them. Germline assignment: CDR1 MNHEY and CDR2 SVGEGT.

This clonotype was seen a few times. This chain connects TRBV7-8 to TRBJ2-5; the D gene is possibly TRBD2 (5 bases). V lost 7 bases and J lost 1, with 19 bases in between. There are 16 residues in the CDR3. Germline CDR1 SGHVS, CDR2 FQNEAQ. Here the CDR3 DNA reads TGTGCCAGCACCCCCGGGGAGCTGGCACTCCAAGAGACCCAGTACTTC. Amino acid sequence: CASTPGELALQETQYF.

This clonotype was picked up a small number of times. The rearrangement uses TRBV30 and TRBJ2-1; possible D gene TRBD1, 6 bases. Germline CDR1 and CDR2: GTSNPN and SVGIG (reference sequence). Trimming cost V 1 base and J 4 bases, with 20 bases left between them. The CDR3 is 17 amino acids. The chain's CDR3 is CAWSARQGIEVYNEQFF. CDR3 sequence (DNA): TGTGCCTGGAGTGCACGTCAGGGGATAGAGGTTTACAATGAGCAGTTCTTC.

The gene calls are TRBV12-3 or TRBV12-4 and TRBJ2-5; a weak D match, TRBD1 (5 bases). V lost 2 bases to trimming and J lost 4 bases, with 11 bases between them. This CDR3 region has 14 residues. The CDR3 region has the DNA TGTGCCAGCAGTTTACAGCAGGGAAGAGAGACCCAGTACTTC. This gives the protein CASSLQQGRETQYF.

This clonotype was observed a handful of times. This chain joins TRBV30 and TRBJ2-3; 11 bases are a match to TRBD2. J gave up 5 bases and V 8 bases, and 12 bases lay outside the gene matches. Germline CDR1 is GTSNPN and CDR2 is SVGIG (reference sequence). The length of the CDR3 is 15 residues. CDR3 region: CALEPLAGEVDTQYF. CDR3 bases: TGTGCCCTTGAACCACTAGCGGGAGAGGTAGATACGCAGTATTTT.

This clonotype was observed a handful of times. This chain connects TRBV28 to TRBJ1-5, with a weak D call TRBD1 (6 bases). Germline CDR1 and CDR2: MDHEN and SYDVKM. V was cut by 6 bases and J by 5 bases, with 14 bases left in between. The CDR3 spans 14 residues. Here the CDR3 reads CASRVYRDHQPQHF. CDR3 coding DNA: TGTGCCAGCAGGGTCTACAGGGACCATCAGCCCCAGCATTTT.

This clonotype has ten or more counts. The rearrangement uses TRBV27 and TRBJ1-1, with TRBD1 identical over 9 bases. V lost 3 bases, J lost 5 bases, and 4 bases stayed unmatched. Germline values: CDR1 MNHEY, CDR2 SMNVEV (reference sequence). The CDR3 has 14 amino acids. The CDR3 nucleotides read TGTGCCAGCAGTTTGACAGGGGGGAGTACTGAAGCTTTCTTT. As protein: CASSLTGGSTEAFF.

This clonotype was seen more than once but under ten times. The V and J genes are TRBV7-8 and TRBJ1-2, with D perhaps TRBD1 (5 bases). V was pared by 2 bases and J by 0 bases, with 13 bases between. The CDR3 totals 16 residues. Per germline, CDR1 SGHVS and CDR2 FQNEAQ. CDR3 residues: CASSLRSGLTNYGYTF. The CDR3 DNA follows: TGTGCCAGCAGCTTACGTTCAGGGCTAACTAACTATGGCTACACCTTC.

The chain joins TRBV24-1 to TRBJ2-1, with a weak D call TRBD2 (6 bases). With 6 bases removed from V and 6 bases from J, the gap between germline ends came to 11 bases. Germline values: CDR1 KGHDR, CDR2 SFDVKD. CDR3 length: 13 residues. DNA for the CDR3: TGTGCCACCAGTAACGGGAGTCCCAATGAGCAGTTCTTC. Amino acids: CATSNGSPNEQFF.

This clonotype was seen only a few times. This chain joins TRBV3-1 and TRBJ1-4; D gene unclear. CDR1 and CDR2 from the germline V gene are LGHDT and YNNKEL (reference sequence). This CDR3 is 12 amino acids long. The V gene lost 0 bases and the J gene lost 10 bases, with 6 bases spanning the gap. This chain's CDR3 is CASSQDSGKLFF. The CDR3, as DNA: TGTGCCAGCAGCCAAGACTCAGGAAAACTGTTTTTT. The full variable domain, its missing parts supplied by reference TRBV3-1 and TRBJ1-4, is DTAVSQTPKYLVTQMGNDKSIKCEQNLGHDTMYWYKQDSKKFLKIMFSYNNKELIINETVPNRFSPKSPDKAHLNLHINSLELGDSAVYFCASSQDSGKLFFGSGTQLSVL.

This clonotype was observed a handful of times. The rearrangement uses TRBV28 and TRBJ2-7; TRBD2 might be the D (5 bases). Germline lookup yields CDR1 MDHEN and CDR2 SYDVKM. V lost 5 bases to trimming and J lost 4 bases, with 18 bases between them. The CDR3 length is 15 residues. CDR3 sequence: CASSTWVASWYEQYF. The CDR3 DNA sequence: TGTGCCAGCAGTACCTGGGTAGCGTCTTGGTACGAGCAGTACTTC.

This chain uses TRBV4-1 with TRBJ1-3; D gene ambiguous. The germline CDR1 and CDR2 sequences are MGHRA and YSYEKL. The CDR3 sequence is 15 residues long. V lost 1 base, J lost 2 bases, and 9 bases lay in between. The CDR3 DNA reads as TGCGCCAGCAGCCAAGTCGACGGGGCTGGAAACACCATATATTTT. As protein: CASSQVDGAGNTIYF.

This clonotype was observed a handful of times. The gene calls are TRBV3-1 and TRBJ2-5, with unresolved D. The V gene lost 5 bases and the J gene lost 5 bases, with 12 bases spanning the gap. The CDR3 extends over 13 amino acids. Germline values: CDR1 LGHDT, CDR2 YNNKEL (reference sequence). Here the CDR3 DNA reads TGTGCCAGCAGCGGAGCGTTTGCTGAGACCCAGTACTTC. Protein product: CASSGAFAETQYF.

This chain joins TRBV9 and TRBJ2-7, with D possibly matching TRBD1 (6 bases). Deletions cut 3 bases from V and 4 bases from J, with 14 bases between. Germline V CDR1 and CDR2: SGDLS, YYNGEE. The CDR3 has 14 amino acids. The CDR3 DNA is TGTGCCAGCAGCGGTACAGGGAACGGGTACGAGCAGTACTTC. Its translation: CASSGTGNGYEQYF.

Only a few counts were recorded for this clonotype. This rearrangement joins TRBV11-2 to TRBJ2-3; D is tentatively TRBD1 or TRBD2 (5 bases each). V was clipped by 3 bases and J by 0 bases, with 10 bases between them. Germline V gene lookup returns CDR1 SGHAT and CDR2 FQNNGV. The CDR3 is 15 residues long. The CDR3 region is CASSFTGLSTDTQYF. CDR3 in DNA: TGTGCCAGCAGCTTCACAGGACTTAGCACAGATACGCAGTATTTT.

Only a few counts were recorded for this clonotype. The chain couples TRBV12-3 or TRBV12-4 to TRBJ2-5; 8 positions agree with TRBD2. The junction had 7 bases not matched to a gene; V was cut back by 3 bases and J by 4 bases. CDR3 size: 15 residues. CDR3 in DNA: TGTGCCAGCAGTTTGAGCGGGGGCCTGGGAGAGACCCAGTACTTC. It encodes CASSLSGGLGETQYF.

This clonotype was recorded a few times. The chain carries TRBV11-1 and TRBJ2-3, with TRBD1 matching over 8 bases. The CDR3 has 21 residues. CDR1 is SGHAT and CDR2 is FQDESV in the germline V gene (reference sequence). Trimming removed 4 bases from V and 0 bases from J; junction bases left unmatched: 21. This CDR3 is CASSSLVLAGGHTSSTDTQYF. CDR3 bases: TGTGCCAGCAGCTCCCTTGTTTTGGCAGGGGGCCACACTTCTAGCACAGATACGCAGTATTTT.

The rearrangement links TRBV6-2 or TRBV6-3 to TRBJ2-2; the D is unclear. Germline values: CDR1 MNHEY, CDR2 SVGEGT. Trimming left V 8 bases short and J 1 base short, with 11 bases between. The CDR3 totals 14 residues. This CDR3 reads CASDEGRNTGELFF. As DNA, the CDR3 is TGTGCCAGCGACGAAGGAAGGAACACCGGGGAGCTGTTTTTT.

This clonotype was observed many times. This sequence joins TRBV11-2 and TRBJ2-1; 8 bases map to TRBD1. There are 13 residues in the CDR3. V shed 5 bases and J 7 bases; nucleotides not matched to a gene: 4. Looked up from germline, CDR1 is SGHAT and CDR2 is FQNNGV. CDR3 residues: CASSLDRGNEQFF. CDR3 nucleotide sequence: TGTGCCAGCAGCCTCGACAGGGGTAATGAGCAGTTCTTC.